The entry below describes one T cell receptor beta chain. Trimming took 0 bases from V and 5 from J; bases not matched to a gene: 6. This CDR3 is 15 amino acids long. Looked up from germline, CDR1 is SGHRS and CDR2 is YFSETQ. Repertoires were generated with immunoSEQ multiplex PCR, while TCRdb's copy carries only in-frame clones and drops some. The profile shows 100,000 or so clones, roughly 83% of them singletons. The data stem from a study of control samples from healthy donors and cancer patients. The material sequenced was blood. The chain recombines TRBV5-1 with TRBJ1-1, with 8 bases lining up with TRBD1. This receptor was obtained from a woman in her thirties in good health. The CDR3 region has the DNA TGCGCCAGCAGCTTGGATGGACAGGGAGGGACTGAAGCTTTCTTT. Its translation: CASSLDGQGGTEAFF.